A single sample is the source of the 17 T cell receptor beta chains below, sequenced in a study of blood T cell repertoires in COVID-19. TCRdb keeps only in-frame clones here, not all; method: immunoSEQ multiplex PCR. The table records 450,000 or so clones, about 90% of them present only once. Sequenced input: PBMCs or T cells enriched from blood (not recorded which). These receptors were obtained from a man aged 18 to 35 who had recovered from COVID-19.

This rearrangement joins TRBV6-6 to TRBJ1-1, with a possible D match to TRBD1 (6 bases). The germline gives CDR1 MNHNY, CDR2 SVGAGI (reference sequence). The CDR3 runs 17 residues. The V end lost 5 bases, the J end lost 0 bases, and 19 bases lay between the germline ends. The CDR3 DNA reads TGTGCCAGCAGTCCCTTGCCGGGACGACAGGTGAACACTGAAGCTTTCTTT. As protein: CASSPLPGRQVNTEAFF.

The V call is TRBV13, the J call TRBJ1-4, with a weak D call TRBD1 (5 bases). The CDR3 is 15 amino acids. The ends were cut back, 0 bases at V and 4 bases at J, with 9 bases in the middle. Germline V lookup: CDR1 PRHDT, CDR2 FYEKMQ (reference sequence). In nucleotides, the CDR3 is TGTGCCAGCAGCTTAGGTCGACAGAGTAATGAAAAACTGTTTTTT. It codes for CASSLGRQSNEKLFF.

This clone has just one count. The V and J genes are TRBV27 and TRBJ2-2; 7 bases fit TRBD2. The CDR3 length is 17 residues. The ends lost 5 bases at V and 2 bases at J; junction bases unmatched: 11. Germline loops: CDR1 MNHEY, CDR2 SMNVEV (reference sequence). The CDR3 coding sequence is TGTGCCAGCAGTCTAACACGTCCAGCGGGAAACACCGGGGAGCTGTTTTTT. Protein sequence: CASSLTRPAGNTGELFF.

Only a few counts were recorded for this clone. V gene TRBV19 combines with J gene TRBJ2-7; possible D gene TRBD2, 5 bases. Germline V gene data show CDR1 as LNHDA and CDR2 as SQIVND (reference sequence). Trimming stripped 2 bases from V and 5 bases from J, with 13 bases between. The CDR3 sequence is 14 residues long. The CDR3 protein is CASSILSKRDEQYF. The CDR3 bases are TGTGCCAGTAGTATATTGTCCAAGAGGGACGAGCAGTACTTC.

The rearrangement joins TRBV12-3 or TRBV12-4 to TRBJ1-1; 9 positions match TRBD1. V was clipped by 6 bases and J by 5 bases; unmatched bases: 4. CDR3 length equals 13 residues. The CDR3, as DNA: TGTGCCAGCAGGGTAGGACAGGGGACTGAAGCTTTCTTT. Translation gives CASRVGQGTEAFF.

This clone came up once. The chain combines TRBV11-2 with TRBJ2-2, with D hard to call. Per germline, CDR1 SGHAT and CDR2 FQNNGV. Deletions cut 4 bases from V and 1 base from J, with 4 bases between. The CDR3 has 13 residues. The DNA of the CDR3 is TGTGCCAGCAGCTCCCGGAACACCGGGGAGCTGTTTTTT. This gives the protein CASSSRNTGELFF.

The chain is built from TRBV28 and TRBJ1-2; 8 bases map to TRBD1. CDR3 size: 18 residues. Germline CDR1 and CDR2: MDHEN and SYDVKM. V was clipped by 3 bases and J by 0 bases; unmatched bases: 12. The DNA for the CDR3 is TGTGCCAGCAGTTTGCCCACTTACCGGGACAGGTCTAACTATGGCTACACCTTC. Translation: CASSLPTYRDRSNYGYTF.

There are a few counts of this clone. The rearrangement links TRBV24-1 to TRBJ1-1, with a weak D call TRBD1 (5 bases). The CDR3 has 13 residues. CDR1 and CDR2 (germline): KGHDR, SFDVKD. V shed 7 bases and J shed 6 bases, with 14 bases lying between them. The DNA of the CDR3 is TGTGCCACCAGAGACAGAGAAAGCCCTGAAGCTTTCTTT. Protein: CATRDRESPEAFF.

This sequence joins TRBV29-1 and TRBJ1-5; no clear D gene. Germline V lookup: CDR1 SQVTM, CDR2 ANQGSEA. The germline V and J ends were trimmed by 6 bases and 0 bases, with 6 bases remaining between them. This CDR3 has 12 amino acids. CDR3 DNA: TGCAGCGTGGCCGATAGCAATCAGCCCCAGCATTTT. Its protein product is CSVADSNQPQHF.

The chain carries TRBV5-8 and TRBJ2-2, with 9 bases lining up with TRBD1. V shed 4 bases and J 3 bases; nucleotides not matched to a gene: 4. Germline-derived CDR1 and CDR2 are SGHTS and YDEGEE. The CDR3 is 15 amino acids. This CDR3 is CASSVGQGDTGELFF. CDR3 DNA: TGTGCCAGCAGCGTGGGACAGGGTGACACCGGGGAGCTGTTTTTT.

This clone was counted a few times. CDR3 DNA: TGTGCCAGCAGCTTAACTGGGGGGAATGTGGCCAATGAGCAGTTCTTC. Translation gives CASSLTGGNVANEQFF. V is TRBV7-9 and J is TRBJ2-1, with a weak D call TRBD2 (6 bases). The germline V gene encodes CDR1 SEHNR and CDR2 FQNEAQ (reference sequence). This CDR3 is built from 16 residues. V gave up 2 bases and J gave up 6 bases, with 17 bases separating them.

The chain is built from TRBV2 and TRBJ1-1; the D is unclear. The ends were cut back, 10 bases at V and 5 bases at J, with 35 bases in the middle. Germline V gene sequence: CDR1 SNHLY, CDR2 FYNNEI. The CDR3 runs 19 residues. The CDR3 nucleotides read TGTGCCATACACCTCTATTTCCCACAACTAGGGAGATCTGCGACTGAAGCTTTCTTT. It codes for CAIHLYFPQLGRSATEAFF. The full variable domain, its missing parts supplied by reference TRBV2 and TRBJ1-1, is EPEVTQTPSHQVTQMGQEVILRCVPISNHLYFYWYRQILGQKVEFLVSFYNNEISEKSEIFDDQFSVERPDGSNFTLKIRSTKLEDSAMYFCAIHLYFPQLGRSATEAFFGQGTRLTVV.

V usage is TRBV12-3 or TRBV12-4 and J usage is TRBJ1-1; 7 bases line up with TRBD1. V dropped 9 bases and J dropped 7; count of bases not matched to a gene: 5. This CDR3 has 11 amino acids. The CDR3 loop reads CASRRTGEAFF. CDR3 in DNA: TGTGCCAGTCGAAGGACAGGTGAAGCTTTCTTT.

This sequence joins TRBV5-4 and TRBJ1-2; TRBD1 agrees at 9 bases. This CDR3 region has 17 residues. Trimming at V came to 4 bases and at J to 4 bases, leaving 14 bases not matched to a gene. CDR1 and CDR2 (germline): SGHNT, YYREEE (reference sequence). The CDR3 region is CASSPGPGTGQGYGYTF. CDR3 DNA sequence: TGTGCCAGCAGCCCAGGTCCCGGGACAGGGCAAGGCTATGGCTACACCTTC.

V is TRBV11-2 and J is TRBJ1-4; D is ambiguous. Trimming took off 3 bases at V and 1 base at J, with 6 bases between the two ends. This CDR3 contains 14 residues. Germline V CDR1 and CDR2: SGHAT, FQNNGV. CDR3 coding DNA: TGTGCCAGCAGCTTGTACGGAACTAATGAAAAACTGTTTTTT. Translation: CASSLYGTNEKLFF.

The V and J genes are TRBV19 and TRBJ2-7; 7 bases line up with TRBD2. The CDR3 runs to 14 residues. V lost 3 bases and J lost 6; bases outside the gene matches: 8. Germline V gene lookup returns CDR1 LNHDA and CDR2 SQIVND (reference sequence). CDR3 loop: CASSIYAGRAEQYF. For the CDR3, the DNA is TGTGCCAGTAGTATTTATGCAGGGAGGGCCGAGCAGTACTTC.

This chain uses TRBV4-1 with TRBJ1-2; TRBD1 matches at 7 bases. V shed 3 bases, J shed 0 bases, and the junction held 7 bases outside the gene matches. This CDR3 region has 16 residues. Per germline, CDR1 MGHRA and CDR2 YSYEKL. The CDR3 is CASSQTWDSTNYGYTF. The CDR3 DNA sequence: TGCGCCAGCAGCCAGACCTGGGACAGCACTAACTATGGCTACACCTTC.